The next 20 T cell receptor beta chains were all read from a single sample in a study of blood T cell repertoires in COVID-19. The repertoire was sequenced with immunoSEQ multiplex PCR; TCRdb's copy has only in-frame clones and lacks some. The sample has around 60,000 clones; roughly nine tenths are singletons. The source material was peripheral blood. The receptors originated from a woman aged 55-69 years with COVID-19, enrolled during active disease.

This chain uses TRBV9 with TRBJ2-5, with 9 bases aligning to TRBD2. This CDR3 has 14 residues. Germline assignment: CDR1 SGDLS and CDR2 YYNGEE. Losses at the gene ends were 4 bases for V and 3 bases for J; bases not matched to a gene: 4. The CDR3 protein is CASSQRGAEETQYF. CDR3 in DNA: TGTGCCAGCAGCCAGCGGGGGGCAGAAGAGACCCAGTACTTC.

The chain is built from TRBV7-2 and TRBJ2-1; no definite D call. The CDR3 extends over 11 amino acids. V shed 4 bases and J shed 9 bases, with 7 bases lying between them. Germline V lookup: CDR1 SGHTA, CDR2 FQGNSA. CDR3 loop: CASSSTSEQFF. The CDR3 DNA reads TGTGCCAGCAGCTCGACTTCTGAGCAGTTCTTC.

V is TRBV14 and J is TRBJ2-5; D unclear. The germline V gene has CDR1 SGHDN and CDR2 FVKESK. V shed 2 bases and J shed 7 bases, with 11 bases lying between them. This CDR3 is built from 13 residues. In nucleotides, the CDR3 is TGTGCCAGCAGCCAATTGGCCGGCGGGACCCAGTACTTC. This encodes CASSQLAGGTQYF.

This clone appeared once. The chain has TRBV19 and TRBJ1-6, with a tentative D call TRBD1 (5 bases). CDR3 length: 13 amino acids. CDR1 and CDR2 from the germline V gene are LNHDA and SQIVND (reference sequence). Trimming removed 6 bases at V and 8 bases at J, with 11 bases between. This chain's CDR3 is CASSTGRDSPLHF. The CDR3 coding sequence is TGTGCCAGTAGCACAGGAAGGGATTCACCCCTCCACTTT.

The CDR3, as DNA: TGTGCCACCAGGCGGGGAGTCACCTACGAGCAGTACTTC. It encodes CATRRGVTYEQYF. The chain carries TRBV15 and TRBJ2-7, with a tentative D call TRBD2 (6 bases). Germline loops: CDR1 LNHNV, CDR2 YYDKDF (reference sequence). CDR3 length: 13 amino acids. Deletions cut 6 bases from V and 2 bases from J, with 11 bases between.

This sequence joins TRBV24-1 and TRBJ2-1; TRBD2 aligns across 9 bases. Germline values: CDR1 KGHDR, CDR2 SFDVKD. V lost 1 base to trimming and J lost 10 bases; unmatched junction nucleotides: 10. The CDR3 spans 16 residues. This CDR3 is CATSDLPAGLAGEQFF. The CDR3 coding sequence is TGTGCCACCAGTGATTTACCGGCGGGGCTAGCGGGGGAGCAGTTCTTC.

The chain joins TRBV3-1 (or the pseudogene TRBV3-2) to TRBJ2-7; perhaps TRBD1 as D (6 bases). V gave up 3 bases and J gave up 7 bases, with 7 bases separating them. CDR3 length: 11 residues. Germline loops: CDR1 LGHDT, CDR2 YNNKEL (reference sequence). The CDR3 here is CASSQTGEQYF. The CDR3 DNA reads TGTGCCAGCAGCCAGACAGGTGAGCAGTACTTC.

The J gene is TRBJ2-7, the V gene TRBV9, with 16 bases matching TRBD2. This CDR3 spans 17 amino acids. V lost 3 bases, J lost 4 bases, and 7 bases stayed unmatched. Germline V gives CDR1 SGDLS, CDR2 YYNGEE. CDR3 DNA: TGTGCCAGCAGCGAGGGGACTAGCGGGAGGGTTGGGTACGAGCAGTACTTC. As protein: CASSEGTSGRVGYEQYF.

The J gene is TRBJ2-7, the V gene TRBV4-1, with 8 positions matching TRBD1. Trimming at V came to 3 bases and at J to 3 bases, leaving 13 bases not matched to a gene. Looked up from germline, CDR1 is MGHRA and CDR2 is YSYEKL. The CDR3 spans 17 residues. CDR3 region: CASSHSTGTGPVYEQYF. Written as DNA, the CDR3 is TGCGCCAGCAGCCATTCTACCGGGACAGGCCCTGTCTACGAGCAGTACTTC.

The V and J genes are TRBV7-2 and TRBJ1-1; D may be TRBD1 (5 bases). This CDR3 is 14 amino acids long. Germline V lookup: CDR1 SGHTA, CDR2 FQGNSA. V lost 5 bases to trimming and J lost 4 bases, with 14 bases between them. The CDR3 DNA is TGTGCCAGCAGCCGCGAGGCAGGGTTCACTGAAGCTTTCTTT. It specifies CASSREAGFTEAFF.

The chain combines TRBV27 with TRBJ2-2; possibly TRBD2 for D (6 bases). The germline CDR1 and CDR2 sequences are MNHEY and SMNVEV (reference sequence). The V end was cut by 3 bases, the J end by 5 bases, with 7 bases between. This CDR3 region has 13 residues. The CDR3 sequence is CASSFGGTGELFF. CDR3 sequence (DNA): TGTGCCAGCAGTTTTGGAGGGACCGGGGAGCTGTTTTTT.

The rearrangement uses TRBV29-1 and TRBJ1-2; 7 positions match TRBD1. From germline, CDR1 is SQVTM and CDR2 ANQGSEA. V lost 6 bases, J lost 4 bases, and 14 bases stayed unmatched. The CDR3 totals 15 residues. CDR3 region: CSVNRGGRGGYGYTF. DNA for the CDR3: TGCAGCGTGAATAGAGGGGGCCGCGGCGGCTATGGCTACACCTTC.

The rearrangement uses TRBV2 and TRBJ1-5; D unclear. The CDR3 consists of 13 residues. Germline V gene lookup returns CDR1 SNHLY and CDR2 FYNNEI. V was cut by 2 bases and J by 1 base, with 3 bases left in between. For the CDR3, the DNA is TGTGCCAGCAGTGAACGGAGCAATCAGCCCCAGCATTTT. It yields the protein CASSERSNQPQHF.

This clone was counted only a few times. This chain joins TRBV9 and TRBJ1-1; a weak D match, TRBD1 (5 bases). The germline gives CDR1 SGDLS, CDR2 YYNGEE. The CDR3 runs to 14 residues. The V end was cut by 0 bases, the J end by 4 bases, with 10 bases between. The CDR3 loop is CASSVAGEGTEAFF. The CDR3 DNA follows: TGTGCCAGCAGCGTAGCGGGGGAAGGCACTGAAGCTTTCTTT.

The chain recombines TRBV24-1 with TRBJ2-5; D gene unclear. CDR1 and CDR2 (germline): KGHDR, SFDVKD. This CDR3 comprises 15 residues. V was clipped by 4 bases and J by 0 bases, with 11 bases between them. CDR3 nucleotide sequence: TGTGCCACCAGTGACCCCCGGCGGAACCAAGAGACCCAGTACTTC. Amino acid sequence: CATSDPRRNQETQYF.

The chain is built from TRBV4-1 and TRBJ1-1, with TRBD1 matching over 9 bases. CDR1 and CDR2 (germline): MGHRA, YSYEKL. The CDR3 runs to 15 residues. The junction had 9 bases not matched to a gene; V was cut back by 6 bases and J by 4 bases. The CDR3 region is CASSYRGRTSTEAFF. For the CDR3, the DNA is TGCGCCAGCAGTTACAGGGGGCGGACGAGCACTGAAGCTTTCTTT.

The chain links TRBV12-5 to TRBJ1-1; 7 nucleotides match TRBD1. V lost 6 bases to trimming and J lost 10 bases; unmatched junction nucleotides: 8. CDR1 is LGHNT, CDR2 FRNRAP, per germline. The CDR3 extends over 12 amino acids. CDR3 coding DNA: TGTGCTAGTGGCCGGGACAGCGGCGGAGCTTTCTTT. It yields the protein CASGRDSGGAFF.

The CDR3 protein is CASSLSEGISYGYTF. CDR3 nucleotides: TGTGCCAGCAGCTTATCGGAGGGAATAAGCTATGGCTACACCTTC. The gene calls are TRBV7-8 and TRBJ1-2; no clear D. Germline CDR1 and CDR2: SGHVS and FQNEAQ. This CDR3 comprises 15 residues. The ends were cut back, 2 bases at V and 4 bases at J, with 14 bases in the middle.

This clone was seen only a few times. This chain joins TRBV3-1 (or the pseudogene TRBV3-2) and TRBJ1-3, with D perhaps matching TRBD1 (6 bases). This CDR3 is built from 14 residues. Germline CDR1 LGHDT, CDR2 YNNKEL (reference sequence). V lost 4 bases, J lost 2 bases, and 9 bases lay in between. CDR3 nucleotide sequence: TGTGCCAGCAGCCGGAGGACAGCTGGAAACACCATATATTTT. This translates into CASSRRTAGNTIYF.

V and J are TRBV9 and TRBJ1-2, with TRBD1 matching over 8 bases. This CDR3 is 13 amino acids long. Germline V lookup: CDR1 SGDLS, CDR2 YYNGEE. With 3 bases clipped from V and 7 bases from J, the junction kept 5 bases outside the gene matches. CDR3 in amino acids: CASSAQGAGGYTF. In DNA form, the CDR3 reads TGTGCCAGCAGCGCTCAGGGGGCGGGTGGCTACACCTTC.